The rows below give T cell receptor beta chains drawn from one sample of a study of human versus mouse CDR3 diversity and MHC coevolution. Repertoires were generated with immunoSEQ multiplex PCR, while TCRdb's copy carries only in-frame clones and drops some. The sample carries tens of thousands of clones, about 93% recorded once. Specimen: naive CD4+ T cells from blood. These TCRs come from a person between 55 and 69 years old in good health. Each CDR3 is given with its conserved first and last residue. The order of the fields is J gene, D gene, V gene, clone size, CDR3 DNA, CDR3 protein. D genes are given only for firm matches. Part of the rows lack a size; the others show once, few, many or a class for expanded clones.

TRBJ1-2 | . | TRBV19 | . | TGTGCCAGTAGTATCCAGGGGTTCTATGGCTACACCTTC | CASSIQGFYGYTF
TRBJ1-1 | TRBD1 | TRBV27 | . | TGTGCCAGCAGTTTCCGTACAGGGGGCGGGAACACTGAAGCTTTCTTT | CASSFRTGGGNTEAFF
TRBJ2-6 | TRBD1 | TRBV15 | . | TGTGCCACCAGCAGAGGACAGGGGGCGAGGGGGGCCAACGTCCTGACTTTC | CATSRGQGARGANVLTF
TRBJ2-1 | TRBD1 | TRBV6-1 | . | TGTGCCAGCAGCGAAAACAGGGGAAAGGTCTACAATGAGCAGTTCTTC | CASSENRGKVYNEQFF
TRBJ2-7 | . | TRBV7-2 | . | TGTGCCAGCAGCCAAAGGCCGGGAGCAGCCGACTACGAGCAGTACTTC | CASSQRPGAADYEQYF
TRBJ2-3 | . | TRBV7-9 | once | TGTGCCAGCAGACTTACCGCGATCGATACGCAGTATTTT | CASRLTAIDTQYF
TRBJ2-2 | . | TRBV7-8 | . | TGTGCCAGCAGCGTCCGATTTAGCGGAAACACCGGGGAGCTGTTTTTT | CASSVRFSGNTGELFF
TRBJ1-1 | TRBD1 | TRBV10-3 | few | TGTGCCATCAGTATGGGGACAGCCTCTGAAGCTTTCTTT | CAISMGTASEAFF
TRBJ2-7 | TRBD1 | TRBV29-1 | . | TGCAGCGTTGAGATAACGGGACAGGGATACGAGCAGTACTTC | CSVEITGQGYEQYF
TRBJ2-2 | . | TRBV9 | . | TGTGCCAGCAGCGTAGTCGAAAGGGGTGCCGGGGAGCTGTTTTTT | CASSVVERGAGELFF
TRBJ1-4 | TRBD1 | TRBV18 | . | TGTGCCAGCTCACCACCGACAGGGGGGACGACTAATGAAAAACTGTTTTTT | CASSPPTGGTTNEKLFF
TRBJ1-4 | . | TRBV30 | once | TGTGCCTGGGCCCCCGGGGGGACACCAAAACTGTTTTTT | CAWAPGGTPKLFF
TRBJ1-1 | TRBD1 | TRBV7-3 | . | TGTGCCAGCAGCTCTGGCGCAGGGGGTTTTGAAGCTTTCTTT | CASSSGAGGFEAFF
TRBJ1-5 | . | TRBV19 | few | TGTGCCAGTAGTCATGAATACAGGGATGGGCGCAGCAATCAGCCCCAGCATTTT | CASSHEYRDGRSNQPQHF
TRBJ2-3 | TRBD2 | TRBV9 | . | TGTGCCAGCAGCCTTACTAGCGGGAGAGCGATAGATACGCAGTATTTT | CASSLTSGRAIDTQYF
TRBJ2-5 | TRBD1 | TRBV11-2 | once | TGTGCCAGCAGCTTAGTGGGCAGGGGGATTGGGGAGACCCAGTACTTC | CASSLVGRGIGETQYF
TRBJ2-5 | TRBD1 | TRBV5-1 | . | TGCGCCAGCAGCTTGATGGGACAGGGAGAGACCCAGTACTTC | CASSLMGQGETQYF
TRBJ1-2 | TRBD1 | TRBV5-4 | . | TGTGCCAGCAGCCCAGCCCCGGGACAGACCTATGGCTACACCTTC | CASSPAPGQTYGYTF
TRBJ1-4 | . | TRBV19 | once | TGTGCCAGTAGTACATGGTCAGGGTCGGCGGAAAAACTGTTTTTT | CASSTWSGSAEKLFF
TRBJ1-6 | . | TRBV9 | once | TGTGCCAGCAGCGTAGATCCGAGAATTAATTCACCCCTCCACTTT | CASSVDPRINSPLHF
TRBJ1-2 | TRBD1 | TRBV19 | . | TGTGCCAGTAGTGGCCCTGACAGGGGGCATCGGGGCTACACCTTC | CASSGPDRGHRGYTF
TRBJ2-5 | . | TRBV5-4 | few | TGTGCCAGCAGCTTCACGAGGGAAGAGACCCAGTACTTC | CASSFTREETQYF
TRBJ1-4 | . | TRBV7-6 | . | TGTGCCAGCAGCCAGGGGTTCGCTAATGAAAAACTGTTTTTT | CASSQGFANEKLFF
TRBJ2-3 | . | TRBV18 | . | TGTGCCAGCTCACAACAGGGGACTCCCACAGATACGCAGTATTTT | CASSQQGTPTDTQYF
TRBJ1-4 | TRBD1 | TRBV5-1 | . | TGCGCCAGCAAAACCGGGACAGGGGATGAAAAACTGTTTTTT | CASKTGTGDEKLFF
TRBJ2-7 | TRBD2 | TRBV30 | . | TGTGCCTGGAGTGAGGGGGCGGGAGGGGGCGAGCAGTACTTC | CAWSEGAGGGEQYF
TRBJ2-6 | . | TRBV28 | . | TGTGCCAGCAGTTTGTTAGGCGGCTCTGGGGCCAACGTCCTGATTTTC | CASSLLGGSGANVLIF
TRBJ2-6 | . | TRBV5-4 | . | TGTGCCAGCACACAGTTCAAGAGCTCTGGGGCCAACGTCCTGACTTTC | CASTQFKSSGANVLTF
TRBJ2-7 | TRBD2 | TRBV7-8 | . | TGTGCCAGCAGCTCGGGACTAGCGGGAGGAGTCGGCGAGCAGTACTTC | CASSSGLAGGVGEQYF
TRBJ1-1 | . | TRBV10-3 | . | TGTGCCATCAGTGAGGGGGGGATTTTGGGGACTGAAGCTTTCTTT | CAISEGGILGTEAFF
TRBJ2-7 | TRBD2 | TRBV6-5 | . | TGTGCCAGCAGGGATGGTGGCGGGAGCTCCTACGAGCAGTACTTC | CASRDGGGSSYEQYF
TRBJ2-5 | TRBD2 | TRBV7-3 | . | TGTGCCAGCAGCTTCGGGAGGCGGGAGACCCAGTACTTC | CASSFGRRETQYF
TRBJ2-2 | TRBD2 | TRBV7-8 | . | TGTGCCAGCAGCTTAGACGCGGGAGCGAGCACCGGGGAGCTGTTTTTT | CASSLDAGASTGELFF
TRBJ2-3 | TRBD2 | TRBV18 | . | TGTGCCAGCTCACCGGGGACTAGCGGGAACACAGATACGCAGTATTTT | CASSPGTSGNTDTQYF
TRBJ1-2 | . | TRBV5-4 | . | TGTGCCAGCAGCTTGGACAGGGTAGAAGTTGGCTATGGCTACACCTTC | CASSLDRVEVGYGYTF
TRBJ2-7 | TRBD2 | TRBV11-2 | . | TGTGCCAGCAGCTTAGACGTGACTAGCGGGAGAAACTTC | CASSLDVTSGRNF
TRBJ2-2 | . | TRBV6-6 | . | TGTGCCAGCAGCCCGACAGGGAACACCGGGGAGCTGTTTTTT | CASSPTGNTGELFF
TRBJ2-5 | . | TRBV25-1 | . | TGTGCCAGCAGCTCGGCGGGAACCGGAATTCAAGAGACCCAGTACTTC | CASSSAGTGIQETQYF
TRBJ1-3 | TRBD1 | TRBV28 | . | TGTGCCAGCAGCCCCGGGGGACAGGGGTCTGGAAACACCATATATTTT | CASSPGGQGSGNTIYF